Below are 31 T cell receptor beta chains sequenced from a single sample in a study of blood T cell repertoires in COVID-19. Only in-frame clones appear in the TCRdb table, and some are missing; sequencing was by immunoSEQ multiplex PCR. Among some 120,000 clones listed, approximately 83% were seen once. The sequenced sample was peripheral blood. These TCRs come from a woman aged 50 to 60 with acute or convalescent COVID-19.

The CDR3 DNA sequence: TGCGCCAGCACCCAAGGGGGACGGGACTCCTATAATTCACCCCTCCACTTT. Translating it yields CASTQGGRDSYNSPLHF. The chain uses TRBV10-1 and TRBJ1-6, with TRBD1 as a possible D gene (6 bases). With 7 bases removed from V and 0 bases from J, the gap between germline ends came to 16 bases. Germline V gene sequence: CDR1 WNHNN, CDR2 SYGVQD (reference sequence). This CDR3 has 17 residues.

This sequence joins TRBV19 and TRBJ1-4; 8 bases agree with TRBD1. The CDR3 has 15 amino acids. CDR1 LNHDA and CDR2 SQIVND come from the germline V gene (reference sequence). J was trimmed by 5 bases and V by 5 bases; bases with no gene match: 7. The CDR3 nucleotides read TGTGCCAGTAGTGCCGCAGGGGGCGTGAATGAAAAACTGTTTTTT. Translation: CASSAAGGVNEKLFF.

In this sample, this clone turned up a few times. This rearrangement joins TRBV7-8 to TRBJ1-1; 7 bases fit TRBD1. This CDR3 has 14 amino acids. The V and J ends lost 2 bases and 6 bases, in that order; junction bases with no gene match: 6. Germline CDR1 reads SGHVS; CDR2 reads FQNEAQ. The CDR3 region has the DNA TGTGCCAGCAGCTTAAGGACAGGTCAGGCTGAAGCTTTCTTT. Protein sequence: CASSLRTGQAEAFF. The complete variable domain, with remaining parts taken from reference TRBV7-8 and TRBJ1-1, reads GAGVSQSPRYKVAKRGQDVALRCDPISGHVSLFWYQQALGQGPEFLTYFQNEAQLDKSGLPSDRFFAERPEGSVSTLKIQRTQQEDSAVYLCASSLRTGQAEAFFGQGTRLTVV.

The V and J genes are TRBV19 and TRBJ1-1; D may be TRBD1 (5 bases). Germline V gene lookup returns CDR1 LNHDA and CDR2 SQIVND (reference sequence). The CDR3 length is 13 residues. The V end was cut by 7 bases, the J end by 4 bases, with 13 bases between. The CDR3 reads CASTPQGITEAFF. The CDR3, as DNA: TGTGCCAGTACCCCGCAGGGTATCACTGAAGCTTTCTTT. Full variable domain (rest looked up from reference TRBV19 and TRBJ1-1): DGGITQSPKYLFRKEGQNVTLSCEQNLNHDAMYWYRQDPGQGLRLIYYSQIVNDFQKGDIAEGYSVSREKKESFPLTVTSAQKNPTAFYLCASTPQGITEAFFGQGTRLTVV.

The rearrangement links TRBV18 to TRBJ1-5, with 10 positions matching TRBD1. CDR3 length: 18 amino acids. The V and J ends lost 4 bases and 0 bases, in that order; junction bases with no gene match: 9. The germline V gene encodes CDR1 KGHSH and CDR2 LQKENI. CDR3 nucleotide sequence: TGTGCCAGCTCACTATTGACCGGGACAGGGGTTAGCAATCAGCCCCAGCATTTT. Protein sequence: CASSLLTGTGVSNQPQHF.

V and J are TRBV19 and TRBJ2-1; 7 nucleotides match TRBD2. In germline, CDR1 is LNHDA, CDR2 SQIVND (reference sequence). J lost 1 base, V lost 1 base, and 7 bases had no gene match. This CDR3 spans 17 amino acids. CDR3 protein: CASSIASGVYSYNEQFF. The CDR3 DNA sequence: TGTGCCAGTAGTATAGCCAGCGGGGTTTATTCCTACAATGAGCAGTTCTTC. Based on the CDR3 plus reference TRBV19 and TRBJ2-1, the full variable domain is DGGITQSPKYLFRKEGQNVTLSCEQNLNHDAMYWYRQDPGQGLRLIYYSQIVNDFQKGDIAEGYSVSREKKESFPLTVTSAQKNPTAFYLCASSIASGVYSYNEQFFGPGTRLTVL.

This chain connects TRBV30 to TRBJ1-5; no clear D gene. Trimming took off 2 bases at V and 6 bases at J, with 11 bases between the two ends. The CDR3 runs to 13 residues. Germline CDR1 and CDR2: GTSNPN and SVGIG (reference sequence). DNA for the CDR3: TGTGCCTGGAGTACCGGGTTGGGTCAGCCCCAGCATTTT. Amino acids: CAWSTGLGQPQHF.

The CDR3 spells CASSLTLGGQKGGTQYF. The CDR3 DNA follows: TGTGCCAGCAGCTTAACCCTGGGTGGGCAGAAAGGGGGGACCCAGTACTTC. The rearrangement joins TRBV7-9 to TRBJ2-5, with D perhaps TRBD1 (6 bases). This CDR3 is 17 amino acids long. The V gene's germline CDR1 is SEHNR and CDR2 FQNEAQ (reference sequence). With 2 bases removed from V and 7 bases from J, the gap between germline ends came to 23 bases.

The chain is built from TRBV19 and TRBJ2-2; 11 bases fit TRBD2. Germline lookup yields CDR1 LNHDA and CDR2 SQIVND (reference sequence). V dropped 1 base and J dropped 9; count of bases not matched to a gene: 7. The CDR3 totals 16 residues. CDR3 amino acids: CASSIVGSGGARELFF. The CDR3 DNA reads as TGTGCCAGTAGTATAGTCGGTAGCGGGGGGGCCCGGGAGCTGTTTTTT.

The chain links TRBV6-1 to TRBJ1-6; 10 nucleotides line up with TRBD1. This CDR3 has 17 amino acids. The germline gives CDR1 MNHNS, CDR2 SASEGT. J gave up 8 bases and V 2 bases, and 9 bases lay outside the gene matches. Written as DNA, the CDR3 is TGTGCCAGCAGTGAATTACCCCCGACAGGGGGCGATTCACCCCTCCACTTT. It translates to CASSELPPTGGDSPLHF.

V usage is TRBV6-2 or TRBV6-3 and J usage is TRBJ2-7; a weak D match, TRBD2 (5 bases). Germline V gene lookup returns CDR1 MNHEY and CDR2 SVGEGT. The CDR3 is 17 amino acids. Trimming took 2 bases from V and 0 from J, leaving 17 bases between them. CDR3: CASSYRPGESVSYEQYF. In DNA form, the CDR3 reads TGTGCCAGCAGTTACCGACCCGGGGAGAGTGTCTCCTACGAGCAGTACTTC.

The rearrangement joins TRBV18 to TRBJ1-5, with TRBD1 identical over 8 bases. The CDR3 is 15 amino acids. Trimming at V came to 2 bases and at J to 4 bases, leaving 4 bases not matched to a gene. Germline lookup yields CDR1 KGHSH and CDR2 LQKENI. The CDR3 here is CASSPIGQGNQPQHF. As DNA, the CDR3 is TGTGCCAGCTCACCAATCGGACAGGGAAATCAGCCCCAGCATTTT.

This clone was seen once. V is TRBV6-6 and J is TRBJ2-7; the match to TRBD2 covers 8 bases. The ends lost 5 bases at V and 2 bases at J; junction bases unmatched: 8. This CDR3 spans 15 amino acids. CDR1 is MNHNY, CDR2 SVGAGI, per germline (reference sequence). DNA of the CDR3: TGTGCCAGCAGTCCCCGGGGGGGGGACCCCTACGAGCAGTACTTC. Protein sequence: CASSPRGGDPYEQYF.

The CDR3 region is CASSVENRGVRDTQYF. The CDR3 nucleotides are TGCGCCAGCAGCGTGGAAAACAGGGGGGTCAGAGATACGCAGTATTTT. The chain employs TRBV5-1 and TRBJ2-3, with 8 bases that match TRBD1. CDR3 length: 16 residues. Germline-derived CDR1 and CDR2 are SGHRS and YFSETQ. The V segment lost 4 bases and the J segment 5 bases; nucleotides outside the gene matches: 12.

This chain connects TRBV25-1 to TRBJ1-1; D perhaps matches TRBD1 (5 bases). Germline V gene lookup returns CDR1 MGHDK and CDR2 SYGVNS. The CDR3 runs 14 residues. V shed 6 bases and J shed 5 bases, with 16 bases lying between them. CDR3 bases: TGTGCCAGCAGGTGGCGGGGGGATGGGACTGAAGCTTTCTTT. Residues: CASRWRGDGTEAFF.

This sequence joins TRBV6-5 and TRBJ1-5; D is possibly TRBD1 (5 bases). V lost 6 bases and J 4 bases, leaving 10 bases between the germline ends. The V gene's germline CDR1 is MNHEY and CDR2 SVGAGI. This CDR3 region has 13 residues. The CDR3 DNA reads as TGTGCCAGCAGACGGGGGATTAATCAGCCCCAGCATTTT. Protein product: CASRRGINQPQHF.

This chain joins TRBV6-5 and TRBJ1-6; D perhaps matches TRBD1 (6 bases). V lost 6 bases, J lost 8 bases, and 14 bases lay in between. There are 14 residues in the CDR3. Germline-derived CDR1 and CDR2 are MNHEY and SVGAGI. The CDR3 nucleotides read TGTGCCAGCAGGGCGGTAGGGGGGGATTCACCCCTCCACTTT. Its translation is CASRAVGGDSPLHF.

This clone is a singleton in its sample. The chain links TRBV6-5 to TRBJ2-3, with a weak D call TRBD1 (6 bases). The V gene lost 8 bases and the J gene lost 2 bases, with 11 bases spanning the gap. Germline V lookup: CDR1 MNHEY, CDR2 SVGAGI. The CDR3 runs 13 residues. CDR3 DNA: TGTGCCAGCCATCGGACAGCCACAGATACGCAGTATTTT. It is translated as CASHRTATDTQYF.

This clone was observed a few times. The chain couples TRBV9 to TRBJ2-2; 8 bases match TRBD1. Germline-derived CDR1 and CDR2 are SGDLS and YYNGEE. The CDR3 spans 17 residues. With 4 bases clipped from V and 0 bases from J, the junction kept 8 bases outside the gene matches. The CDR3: CASSQTGGIANTGELFF. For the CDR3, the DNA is TGTGCCAGCAGCCAAACAGGGGGGATCGCGAACACCGGGGAGCTGTTTTTT.

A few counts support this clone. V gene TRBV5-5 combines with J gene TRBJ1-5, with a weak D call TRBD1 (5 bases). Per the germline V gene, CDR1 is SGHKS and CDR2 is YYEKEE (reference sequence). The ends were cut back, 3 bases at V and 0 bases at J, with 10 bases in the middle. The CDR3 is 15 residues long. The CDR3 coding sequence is TGTGCCAGCAGCTCCGACAGTGCTAGCAATCAGCCCCAGCATTTT. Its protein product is CASSSDSASNQPQHF.

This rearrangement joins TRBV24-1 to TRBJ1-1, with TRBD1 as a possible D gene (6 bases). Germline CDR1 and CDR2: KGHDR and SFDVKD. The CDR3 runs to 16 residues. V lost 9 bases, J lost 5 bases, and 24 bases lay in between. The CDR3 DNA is TGTGCCACCTCGAAGGCAAGTGAAGGGGGTAAAACTGAAGCTTTCTTT. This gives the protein CATSKASEGGKTEAFF.

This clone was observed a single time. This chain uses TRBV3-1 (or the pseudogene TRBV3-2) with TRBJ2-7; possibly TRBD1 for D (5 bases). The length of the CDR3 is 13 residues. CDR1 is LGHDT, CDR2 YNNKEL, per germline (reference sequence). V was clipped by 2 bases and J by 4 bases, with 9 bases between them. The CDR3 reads CASSQRGGYEQYF. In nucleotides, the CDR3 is TGTGCCAGCAGCCAAAGGGGTGGGTACGAGCAGTACTTC.

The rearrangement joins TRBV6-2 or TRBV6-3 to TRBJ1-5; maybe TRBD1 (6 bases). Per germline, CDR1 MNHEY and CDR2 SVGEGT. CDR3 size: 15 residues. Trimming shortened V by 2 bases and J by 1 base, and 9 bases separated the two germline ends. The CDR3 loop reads CASSYLTGSNQPQHF. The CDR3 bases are TGTGCCAGCAGTTACCTCACAGGGAGCAATCAGCCCCAGCATTTT.

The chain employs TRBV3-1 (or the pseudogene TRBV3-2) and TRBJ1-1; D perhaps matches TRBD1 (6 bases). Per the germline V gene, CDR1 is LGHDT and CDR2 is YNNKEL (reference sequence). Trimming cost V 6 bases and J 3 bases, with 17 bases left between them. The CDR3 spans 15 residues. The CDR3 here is CASRPAQGPYTEAFF. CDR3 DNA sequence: TGTGCCAGCAGACCAGCACAGGGACCGTACACTGAAGCTTTCTTT.

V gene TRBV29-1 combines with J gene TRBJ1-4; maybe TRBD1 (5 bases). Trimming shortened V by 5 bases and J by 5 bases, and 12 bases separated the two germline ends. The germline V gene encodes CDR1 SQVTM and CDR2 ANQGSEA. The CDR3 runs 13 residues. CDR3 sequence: CSVYDRNNEKLFF. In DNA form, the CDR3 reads TGCAGCGTTTACGACAGAAACAATGAAAAACTGTTTTTT. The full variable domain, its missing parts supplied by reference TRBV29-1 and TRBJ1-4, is SAVISQKPSRDICQRGTSLTIQCQVDSQVTMMFWYRQQPGQSLTLIATANQGSEATYESGFVIDKFPISRPNLTFSTLTVSNMSPEDSSIYLCSVYDRNNEKLFFGSGTQLSVL.

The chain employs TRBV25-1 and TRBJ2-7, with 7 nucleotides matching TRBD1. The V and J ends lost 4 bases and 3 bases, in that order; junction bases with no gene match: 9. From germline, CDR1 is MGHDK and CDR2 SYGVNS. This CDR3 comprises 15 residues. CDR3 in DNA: TGTGCCAGCAGTGTCCACTCCGGGACAGACTACGAGCAGTACTTC. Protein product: CASSVHSGTDYEQYF.

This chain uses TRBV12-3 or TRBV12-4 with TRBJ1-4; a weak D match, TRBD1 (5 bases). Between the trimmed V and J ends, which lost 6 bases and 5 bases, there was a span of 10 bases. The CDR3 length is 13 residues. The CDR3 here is CASRRQPNEKLFF. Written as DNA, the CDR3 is TGTGCCAGCAGACGACAGCCCAATGAAAAACTGTTTTTT.

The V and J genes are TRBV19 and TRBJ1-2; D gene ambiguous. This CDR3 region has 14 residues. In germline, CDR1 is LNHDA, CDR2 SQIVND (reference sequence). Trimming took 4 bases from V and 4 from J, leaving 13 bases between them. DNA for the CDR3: TGTGCCAGTAGTACCGCCGGAGGGATCTATGGCTACACCTTC. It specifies CASSTAGGIYGYTF.

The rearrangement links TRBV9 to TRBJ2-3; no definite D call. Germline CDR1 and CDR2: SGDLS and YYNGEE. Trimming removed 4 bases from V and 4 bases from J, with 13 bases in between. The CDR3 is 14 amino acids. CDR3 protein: CASSLNNIPDTQYF. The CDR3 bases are TGTGCCAGCAGCTTAAATAACATACCAGATACGCAGTATTTT.

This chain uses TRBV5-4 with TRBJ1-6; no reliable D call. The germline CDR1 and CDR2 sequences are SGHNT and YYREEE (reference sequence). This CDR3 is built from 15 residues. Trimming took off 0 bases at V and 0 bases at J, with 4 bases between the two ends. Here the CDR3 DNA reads TGTGCCAGCAGCTTGGAGAGCTCCTATAATTCACCCCTCCACTTT. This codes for CASSLESSYNSPLHF.

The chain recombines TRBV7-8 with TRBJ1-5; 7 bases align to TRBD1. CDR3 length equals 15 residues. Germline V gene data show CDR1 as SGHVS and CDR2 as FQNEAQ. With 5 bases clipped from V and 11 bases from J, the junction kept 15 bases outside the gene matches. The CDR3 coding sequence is TGTGCCAGCAGCACGACCGGGACAGACATAGAGGCCCAGCATTTT. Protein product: CASSTTGTDIEAQHF.